This TCR beta chain was recorded in a study of blood T cell repertoires in COVID-19. Germline V CDR1 and CDR2: MDHEN, SYDVKM. This CDR3 comprises 15 residues. Between the trimmed V and J ends, which lost 6 bases and 6 bases, there was a span of 20 bases. The data were produced by immunoSEQ multiplex PCR, yet TCRdb's version contains in-frame clones alone and is incomplete. In the table there are some 280,000 clones, around 90% of which are singletons. This sequence was found in a woman between 40 and 55 years old who had recovered from COVID-19. Input material: peripheral blood. The chain joins TRBV28 to TRBJ1-2; maybe TRBD1 (5 bases). The CDR3 DNA is TGTGCCAGCAGCAGCGAGTGGGGCAGCCGAAATGGCTACACCTTC. This translates into CASSSEWGSRNGYTF.